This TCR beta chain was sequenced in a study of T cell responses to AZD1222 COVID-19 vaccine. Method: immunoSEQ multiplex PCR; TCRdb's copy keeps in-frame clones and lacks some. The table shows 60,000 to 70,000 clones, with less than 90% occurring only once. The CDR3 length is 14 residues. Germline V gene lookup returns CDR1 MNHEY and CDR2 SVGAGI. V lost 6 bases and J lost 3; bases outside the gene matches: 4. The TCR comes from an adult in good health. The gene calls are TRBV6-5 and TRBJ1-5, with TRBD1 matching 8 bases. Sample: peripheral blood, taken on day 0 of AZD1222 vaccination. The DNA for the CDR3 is TGTGCCAGCAGAGGGACAGGAAACAATCAGCCCCAGCATTTT. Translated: CASRGTGNNQPQHF.